These T cell receptor beta chains were read from a single sample in a study of CD8+ T cells in alopecia areata. Profiled with immunoSEQ multiplex PCR; TCRdb holds only in-frame clones, not every one. The sample shows under 130,000 clones, 65% to 90% of them seen only once. Source: CD8+ T cells sorted from blood, taken around week 31, from a patient treated with tofacitinib. Every receptor here comes from a human donor with alopecia areata. Each CDR3 is given with its conserved first and last residue.

v_call: TRBV2
j_call: TRBJ2-1
cdr3_aa: CAIQVSIRNEQFF

v_call: TRBV27
j_call: TRBJ2-7
cdr3_aa: CASRGQGRYEQYF

v_call: TRBV5-6
j_call: TRBJ1-1
cdr3_aa: CASSLADRETEAFF

v_call: TRBV29-1
j_call: TRBJ2-6
cdr3_aa: CSVDYQGAGANVLTF

v_call: TRBV5-5
j_call: TRBJ2-7
cdr3_aa: CASSHDHEQYF

v_call: TRBV29-1
j_call: TRBJ2-3
cdr3_aa: CSVEMENTDTQYF

v_call: TRBV6-5
j_call: TRBJ1-2
cdr3_aa: CASSYSQWVRDGYTF

v_call: TRBV7-3
j_call: TRBJ2-3
cdr3_aa: CASSLSGGSTDTQYF

v_call: TRBV9
j_call: TRBJ1-1
cdr3_aa: CASSAGGPGQRGNTEAFF

v_call: TRBV5-8
j_call: TRBJ2-7
cdr3_aa: CASSRGTDSYEQYF

v_call: TRBV9
j_call: TRBJ2-7
cdr3_aa: CASSPQGTSGVYEQYF

v_call: TRBV6-4
j_call: TRBJ2-5
cdr3_aa: CASSAGDQETQYF

v_call: TRBV5-1
j_call: TRBJ2-7
cdr3_aa: CASSLRADEQYF

v_call: TRBV7-9
j_call: TRBJ2-5
cdr3_aa: CASSLLGETQYF

v_call: TRBV6-1
j_call: TRBJ2-3
cdr3_aa: CASSDVPGQTTDTQYF

v_call: TRBV11-2
j_call: TRBJ1-2
cdr3_aa: CASSFTVGSNYGYTF

v_call: TRBV6-5
j_call: TRBJ2-5
cdr3_aa: CASSYPGQGEETQYF

v_call: TRBV2
j_call: TRBJ1-1
cdr3_aa: CANQGTEAFF

v_call: TRBV21-1
j_call: TRBJ2-7
cdr3_aa: CASSSPAFSGSLYEQYF

v_call: TRBV5-1
j_call: TRBJ1-1
cdr3_aa: CASSLGSFNTEAFF

v_call: TRBV2
j_call: TRBJ2-2
cdr3_aa: CASLGNTGELFF

v_call: TRBV4-1
j_call: TRBJ2-7
cdr3_aa: CASSPVGTYEQYF

v_call: TRBV13
j_call: TRBJ1-2
cdr3_aa: CASSSPLVANYGYTF

v_call: TRBV9
j_call: TRBJ2-7
cdr3_aa: CASSVDGSYEQYF

v_call: TRBV19
j_call: TRBJ2-1
cdr3_aa: CASSILGGGEQFF

v_call: TRBV27
j_call: TRBJ1-1
cdr3_aa: CASSFNSGRMNTEAFF

v_call: TRBV18
j_call: TRBJ2-7
cdr3_aa: CASSPPDSYEQYF

v_call: TRBV7-9
j_call: TRBJ1-1
cdr3_aa: CASRAGGSTEAFF

v_call: TRBV6-5
j_call: TRBJ1-1
cdr3_aa: CASSYANTEAFF

v_call: TRBV30
j_call: TRBJ2-2
cdr3_aa: CAWTLTGTHSGELFF

v_call: TRBV7-6
j_call: TRBJ2-7
cdr3_aa: CASSLAQGESQYF

v_call: TRBV19
j_call: TRBJ2-5
cdr3_aa: CASSIEGTGAQETQYF

v_call: TRBV9
j_call: TRBJ1-1
cdr3_aa: CASSVVWPGPNTEAFF

v_call: TRBV27
j_call: TRBJ1-1
cdr3_aa: CASGGTFEAFF

v_call: TRBV15
j_call: TRBJ2-7
cdr3_aa: CATSSRAEGVPYEQYF

v_call: TRBV27
j_call: TRBJ2-1
cdr3_aa: CASSWTVYNEQFF

v_call: TRBV27
j_call: TRBJ2-2
cdr3_aa: CASRWTSPGGELFF

v_call: TRBV7-9
j_call: TRBJ2-3
cdr3_aa: CASSSLDTGQGSTDTQYF

v_call: TRBV29-1
j_call: TRBJ2-1
cdr3_aa: CSVEAPRDSYNEQFF

v_call: TRBV6-1
j_call: TRBJ2-1
cdr3_aa: CASSPSVRNEQFF

v_call: TRBV7-8
j_call: TRBJ2-1
cdr3_aa: CASSSSDRAYNEQFF

v_call: TRBV19
j_call: TRBJ2-2
cdr3_aa: CATQSGLYGELFF

v_call: TRBV7-8
j_call: TRBJ2-1
cdr3_aa: CASSLASGNNEGFF

v_call: TRBV4-1
j_call: TRBJ2-7
cdr3_aa: CASSQVRGTEDPRSEQYF

v_call: TRBV7-9
j_call: TRBJ2-3
cdr3_aa: CASSLGQGSTDTQYF

v_call: TRBV29-1
j_call: TRBJ1-1
cdr3_aa: CSVGGVGTEAFF

v_call: TRBV7-9
j_call: TRBJ1-1
cdr3_aa: CASSANRVNTEAFF

v_call: TRBV13
j_call: TRBJ1-1
cdr3_aa: CASSLETDRAFF

v_call: TRBV7-9
j_call: TRBJ1-4
cdr3_aa: CASSAGTGFEKLFF

v_call: TRBV11-2
j_call: TRBJ2-1
cdr3_aa: CASSLETGIGYNEQFF

v_call: TRBV27
j_call: TRBJ2-7
cdr3_aa: CASSLRAADRGYEQYF

v_call: TRBV7-9
j_call: TRBJ2-1
cdr3_aa: CASSSRREVFHNEQFF

v_call: TRBV29-1
j_call: TRBJ1-2
cdr3_aa: CSVRRTDNYGYTF